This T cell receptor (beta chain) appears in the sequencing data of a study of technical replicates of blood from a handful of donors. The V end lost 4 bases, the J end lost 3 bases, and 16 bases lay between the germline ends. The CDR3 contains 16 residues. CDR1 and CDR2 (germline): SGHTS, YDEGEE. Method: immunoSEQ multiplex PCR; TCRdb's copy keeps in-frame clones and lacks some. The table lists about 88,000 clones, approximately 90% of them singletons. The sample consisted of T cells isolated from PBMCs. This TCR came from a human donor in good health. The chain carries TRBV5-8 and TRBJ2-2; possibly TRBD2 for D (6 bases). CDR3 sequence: CASSPHISGDTGELFF. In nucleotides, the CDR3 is TGTGCCAGCAGCCCCCATATCTCGGGGGACACCGGGGAGCTGTTTTTT.